Listed below are T cell receptor beta chains from one sample, sequenced in a study of blood T cell repertoires in COVID-19. Data came from immunoSEQ multiplex PCR; TCRdb stores just in-frame clones and leaves some out. The sample lists some 100,000 clones, approximately 90% occurring once. The sequencing sample was made of peripheral blood. Receptors were obtained from a man aged 55 to 70 with acute or convalescent COVID-19. Both conserved end residues are part of each CDR3. A D gene is named only where the DNA matches it firmly. Clone size is given for some rows only: seen once, a few or many times, or a class if the clone is expanded.

clone size	D gene	V gene	CDR3 length	J gene	CDR3 DNA	CDR3 protein
NA	NA	TRBV7-7	16	TRBJ1-2	TGTGCCAGCAGCCCACTCCGGTCCACAGCTAACTATGGCTACACCTTC	CASSPLRSTANYGYTF
NA	TRBD1	TRBV2	14	TRBJ1-3	TGTGCCAGCAGTAAAGGACAGGGGGGAAACACCATATATTTT	CASSKGQGGNTIYF
NA	NA	TRBV29-1	16	TRBJ2-2	TGCAGCGTAGGGGGGCACACAGGGGCAGGAACCGGGGAGCTGTTTTTT	CSVGGHTGAGTGELFF
NA	TRBD1	TRBV24-1	14	TRBJ2-1	TGTGCCACCAGCGAGGAGGACAGGGTTTATGAGCAGTTCTTC	CATSEEDRVYEQFF
NA	NA	TRBV19	14	TRBJ1-1	TGTGCCAGTACCATGGGGGCTGTGAACACTGAAGCTTTCTTT	CASTMGAVNTEAFF
NA	TRBD1	TRBV7-2	15	TRBJ1-6	TGTGCCAGCAGCAAATTGACAGGGGCTAATTCACCCCTCCACTTT	CASSKLTGANSPLHF
NA	TRBD1	TRBV2	15	TRBJ2-4	TGTGCCAGCAGCGCCTCCGGGACAGGGGCGAACATTCAGTACTTC	CASSASGTGANIQYF
NA	TRBD1	TRBV10-3	18	TRBJ2-7	TGTGCCATCGTGAGCCCCGGACAGGGCAGGGACTCACTCTACGAGCAGTACTTC	CAIVSPGQGRDSLYEQYF
NA	TRBD1	TRBV2	17	TRBJ1-3	TGTGCCAGCAGCGTGAACAGGGGGATCCTCTCTGGAAACACCATATATTTT	CASSVNRGILSGNTIYF
few	NA	TRBV5-5	17	TRBJ2-2	TGTGCCAACCCCAACCACAGGGCCCCCCAGAACACCGGGGAGCTGTTTTTT	CANPNHRAPQNTGELFF
NA	TRBD1	TRBV28	15	TRBJ1-1	TGTGCCAGCAGTTCCCCAGGGGGCGGGAGCACTGAAGCTTTCTTT	CASSSPGGGSTEAFF
NA	NA	TRBV6-5	13	TRBJ2-2	TGTGCCAGCAGTCAGAGCGGCGGCGGGGAGCTGTTTTTT	CASSQSGGGELFF
NA	TRBD1	TRBV3-1/TRBV3-2	15	TRBJ2-2	TGTGCCAGCAGCTCTCGGACAGGGCGCACCGGGGAGCTGTTTTTT	CASSSRTGRTGELFF
NA	NA	TRBV19	17	TRBJ1-1	TGTGCCAGTAGTATAGCCTTGACAATCCGTTCGAACACTGAAGCTTTCTTT	CASSIALTIRSNTEAFF
NA	TRBD1	TRBV30	18	TRBJ1-3	TGTGCCTGGAGTATCCGGACAGGGCCCTCTTCCTCTGGAAACACCATATATTTT	CAWSIRTGPSSSGNTIYF
NA	NA	TRBV5-1	15	TRBJ1-1	TGCGCCAGCAGCTCGCCGACGCGGGGCTCCACTGAAGCTTTCTTT	CASSSPTRGSTEAFF
NA	NA	TRBV5-1	15	TRBJ1-1	TGCGCCAGCAGCTTGTTTTCGGGAGAAGGCACTGAAGCTTTCTTT	CASSLFSGEGTEAFF
once	TRBD2	TRBV10-3	20	TRBJ2-1	TGTGCCATCAGTGAGTTACAAGGACTAGCGGGAGTCGGTAAAGGGTATGAGCAGTTCTTC	CAISELQGLAGVGKGYEQFF
NA	TRBD2	TRBV5-1	15	TRBJ2-1	TGCGCCAGCAGCCCTGGCCGACTAGCTGGGAATGAGCAGTTCTTC	CASSPGRLAGNEQFF
NA	NA	TRBV25-1	15	TRBJ1-6	TGTGCCAGCAGTGAGGTAAACGGCGGAAATTCACCCCTCCACTTT	CASSEVNGGNSPLHF
NA	NA	TRBV5-8	17	TRBJ2-1	TGTGCCAGCAGCTCGCGGGTGAGGGCGGAGGCAGACAATGAGCAGTTCTTC	CASSSRVRAEADNEQFF
NA	TRBD2	TRBV24-1	16	TRBJ2-1	TGTGCCACCAGTGATTGGAAACTAGCGGGAGTAGATGAGCAGTTCTTC	CATSDWKLAGVDEQFF
NA	NA	TRBV27	14	TRBJ1-1	TGTGCCAGCAGTTTAGGCGAGGGATTCACTGAAGCTTTCTTT	CASSLGEGFTEAFF
NA	NA	TRBV6-2/TRBV6-3	14	TRBJ2-2	TGTGCCAGCAGTTACCAGGGCTTCACCGGGGAGCTGTTTTTT	CASSYQGFTGELFF
NA	TRBD2	TRBV7-3	15	TRBJ2-7	TGTGCCAGCAGCTACCTAGCGGGAGGGCCGGGCGAGCAGTACTTC	CASSYLAGGPGEQYF
NA	TRBD2	TRBV19	17	TRBJ2-3	TGTGCCAGTAGTACCGGACTAGCGGGAGGGAGCACAGATACGCAGTATTTT	CASSTGLAGGSTDTQYF
NA	TRBD2	TRBV7-9	18	TRBJ2-3	TGTGCCAGCAGCTTAGTAGTAGGGACTAGCGGGAGGGCAGATACGCAGTATTTT	CASSLVVGTSGRADTQYF
NA	TRBD1	TRBV2	15	TRBJ1-6	TGTGCCAGCAGGGAGGAAGGGGGCCCGAATTCACCCCTCCACTTT	CASREEGGPNSPLHF
NA	TRBD1	TRBV11-1	15	TRBJ2-2	TGTGCCAGCAGCTTGGGGCAGGGGGCAATCGGGGAGCTGTTTTTT	CASSLGQGAIGELFF
few	NA	TRBV12-3/TRBV12-4	13	TRBJ2-7	TGTGCCAGCAGTTTCAGGGGATCCTACGAGCAGTACTTC	CASSFRGSYEQYF
NA	TRBD2	TRBV2	17	TRBJ2-6	TGTGCCAGCAGCTCGGGGACTATAAAAGCTGGGGCCAACGTCCTGACTTTC	CASSSGTIKAGANVLTF
NA	TRBD2	TRBV6-5	13	TRBJ2-7	TGTGCCAGCAGCCTGGCGGGAGCCTACGAGCAGTACTTC	CASSLAGAYEQYF
NA	NA	TRBV19	16	TRBJ2-7	TGTGCCAGTAGTCGGACTATTTCGGGCGCCACGTACGAGCAGTACTTC	CASSRTISGATYEQYF